Here is one T cell receptor (beta chain) with its context. The antigen is not known. Donors gave roughly 10 milliliters of peripheral blood apiece. It was with a sample-barcoded 5' primer and a J-beta primer mix that a second PCR of roughly 7 to 12 cycles was run. MiXCR, run by TCRdb on the 5' RACE reads, gives a single entry per CDR3 protein. The sample has 1.5 million or so distinct CDR3 sequences, roughly 43% seen once. CDR1 is DFQATT and CDR2 is SNEGSKA in the germline V gene (reference sequence). The CDR3 extends over 14 amino acids. V trimming: 5 bases; J trimming: 6 bases; junction bases outside the gene matches: 4. This sample stems from a study of blood T cells in healthy people across ages. Regarding the study as a whole: Observed TCR beta diversity per million T cells went down as age went up. This fall followed a roughly linear course with age.

The chain recombines TRBV20-1 with TRBJ2-7; 16 positions match TRBD2. The sequence was collected from a woman aged 18 to 35 in good health. Sample: blood. The CDR3 reads CSAYGTSGRGEQYF. CDR3 DNA sequence: TGCAGTGCTTACGGGACTAGCGGGAGGGGCGAGCAGTACTTC.